This passage covers 3 T cell receptor beta chains from one sample sequenced in a study of shared clonotypes between healthy human individuals. Generated by immunoSEQ multiplex PCR, the TCRdb table keeps only in-frame clones and is missing some. The sample lists around 330,000 clones; about 74% were seen once. The material sequenced was memory CD4+ T cells sorted from blood. Subset of the sample: CD45RA-negative fraction. Receptors were obtained from a man between 25 and 39 years old in good health.

The gene calls are TRBV6-1 and TRBJ1-1, with D possibly TRBD1 on 5 matching bases. The ends were cut back, 1 base at V and 5 bases at J, with 14 bases in the middle. The length of the CDR3 is 15 residues. Looked up from germline, CDR1 is MNHNS and CDR2 is SASEGT. The CDR3 protein is CASSEVGARSTEAFF. In nucleotides, the CDR3 is TGTGCCAGCAGTGAAGTTGGGGCCAGGAGTACTGAAGCTTTCTTT.

The chain is built from TRBV19 and TRBJ2-7; D may be TRBD1 or TRBD2 (6 bases each). The CDR3 runs to 15 residues. The V end was cut by 7 bases, the J end by 7 bases, with 23 bases between. Germline CDR1 is LNHDA and CDR2 is SQIVND (reference sequence). CDR3 DNA: TGTGCCAGTACCCCCTTTTGGGGGGCGAGGGGAGAGCAGTACTTC. Its translation: CASTPFWGARGEQYF.

This chain joins TRBV5-6 and TRBJ2-7, with a possible D match to TRBD1 (6 bases). Germline CDR1 and CDR2: SGHDT and YYEEEE. The V gene lost 3 bases and the J gene lost 4 bases, with 26 bases spanning the gap. This CDR3 region has 18 residues. The CDR3 DNA reads as TGTGCCAGCAGCTCTGGCCAACAGGGCAACCATGAGGTTTACGAGCAGTACTTC. This gives the protein CASSSGQQGNHEVYEQYF.